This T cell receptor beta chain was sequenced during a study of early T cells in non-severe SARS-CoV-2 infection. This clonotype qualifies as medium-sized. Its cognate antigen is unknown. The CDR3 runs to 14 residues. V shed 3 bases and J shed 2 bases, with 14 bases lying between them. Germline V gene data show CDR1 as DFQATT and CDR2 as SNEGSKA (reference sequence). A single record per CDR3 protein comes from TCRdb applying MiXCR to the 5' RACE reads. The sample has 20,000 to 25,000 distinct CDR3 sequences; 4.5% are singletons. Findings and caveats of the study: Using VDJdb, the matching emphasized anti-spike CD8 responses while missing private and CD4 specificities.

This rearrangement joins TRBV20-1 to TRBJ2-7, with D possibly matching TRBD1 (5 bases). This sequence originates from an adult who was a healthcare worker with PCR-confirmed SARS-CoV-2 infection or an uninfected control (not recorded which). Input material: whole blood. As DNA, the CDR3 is TGCAGTGCTAGGACGCAGGGTTTTCCCTACGAGCAGTACTTC. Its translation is CSARTQGFPYEQYF.